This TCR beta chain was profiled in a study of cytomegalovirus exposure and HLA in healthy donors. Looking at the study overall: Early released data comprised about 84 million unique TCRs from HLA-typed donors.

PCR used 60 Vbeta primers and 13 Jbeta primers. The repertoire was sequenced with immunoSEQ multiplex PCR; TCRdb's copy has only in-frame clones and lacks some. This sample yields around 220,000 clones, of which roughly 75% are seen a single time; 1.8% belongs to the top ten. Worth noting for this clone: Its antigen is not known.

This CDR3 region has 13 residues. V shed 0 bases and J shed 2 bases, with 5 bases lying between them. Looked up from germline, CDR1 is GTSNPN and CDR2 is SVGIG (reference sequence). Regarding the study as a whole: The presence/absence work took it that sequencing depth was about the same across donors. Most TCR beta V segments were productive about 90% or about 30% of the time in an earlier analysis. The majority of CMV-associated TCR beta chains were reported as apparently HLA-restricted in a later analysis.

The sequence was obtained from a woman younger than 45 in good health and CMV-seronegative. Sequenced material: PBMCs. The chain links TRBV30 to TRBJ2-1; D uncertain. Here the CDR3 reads CAWSVLAYNEQFF. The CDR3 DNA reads TGTGCCTGGAGTGTACTGGCCTACAATGAGCAGTTCTTC.